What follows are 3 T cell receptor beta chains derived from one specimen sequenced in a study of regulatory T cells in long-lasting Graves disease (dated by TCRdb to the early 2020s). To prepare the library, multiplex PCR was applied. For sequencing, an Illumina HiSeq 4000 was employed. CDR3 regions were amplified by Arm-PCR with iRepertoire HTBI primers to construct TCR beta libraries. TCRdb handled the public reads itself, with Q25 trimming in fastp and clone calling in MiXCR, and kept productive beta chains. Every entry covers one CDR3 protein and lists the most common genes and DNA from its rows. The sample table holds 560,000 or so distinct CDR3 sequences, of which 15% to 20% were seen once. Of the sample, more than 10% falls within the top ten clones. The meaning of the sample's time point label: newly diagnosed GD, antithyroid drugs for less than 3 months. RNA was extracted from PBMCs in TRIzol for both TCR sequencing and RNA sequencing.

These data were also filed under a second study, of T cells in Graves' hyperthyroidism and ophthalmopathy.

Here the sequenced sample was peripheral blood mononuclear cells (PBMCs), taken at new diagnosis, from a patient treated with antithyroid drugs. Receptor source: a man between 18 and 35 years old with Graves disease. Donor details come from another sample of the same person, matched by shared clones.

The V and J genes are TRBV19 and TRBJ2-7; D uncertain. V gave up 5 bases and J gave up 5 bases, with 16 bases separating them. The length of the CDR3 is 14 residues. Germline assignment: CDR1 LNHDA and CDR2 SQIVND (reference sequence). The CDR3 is CASSSLPWLDEQYF. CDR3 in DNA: TGTGCCAGTAGTTCCCTGCCCTGGTTGGACGAGCAGTACTTC.

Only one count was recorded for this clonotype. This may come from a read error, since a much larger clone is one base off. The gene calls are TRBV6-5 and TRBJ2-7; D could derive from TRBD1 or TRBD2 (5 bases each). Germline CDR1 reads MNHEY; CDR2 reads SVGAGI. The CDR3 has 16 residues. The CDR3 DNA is TGTGCCTGCAGTTACTCGATAAGGGACGGATCCTACGAGCAGTACTTC. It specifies CACSYSIRDGSYEQYF.

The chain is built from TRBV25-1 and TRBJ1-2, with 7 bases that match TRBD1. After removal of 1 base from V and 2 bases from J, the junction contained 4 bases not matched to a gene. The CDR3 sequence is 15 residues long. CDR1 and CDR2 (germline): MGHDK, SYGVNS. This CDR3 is CASSEWDRENYGYTF. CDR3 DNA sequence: TGTGCCAGCAGTGAATGGGACAGAGAAAACTATGGCTACACCTTC.